This TCR beta chain appears in the sequencing data of a study of beta chain features in type 1 diabetes. Study-wide results and limits: Relative to healthy donors, patients appeared to have naive, central memory and Treg TCRB repertoires that were more similar. Shorter TCRB CDR3s, moderately but significantly so, marked every one of the four CD4+ subsets in Type 1 diabetes patients.

This clone has just a few counts. Antigen unknown. What was sequenced were expressed TCRB transcripts, since all of the isolated RNA had been reverse transcribed. Clones were sequenced by immunoSEQ multiplex PCR, and TCRdb holds only the in-frame ones, with some missing. The sample lists around 130,000 clones; 7.5% to 9.5% were seen once. This CDR3 has 14 amino acids. Germline V gene lookup returns CDR1 SQVTM and CDR2 ANQGSEA. V shed 5 bases and J shed 0 bases, with 11 bases lying between them. Naive, central memory, regulatory and stem cell-like memory cells within the CD4+ compartment were sorted using CD45RO/CCR7/CD25/CD127/CD95/CD27. Populations obtained by sorting all exceeded 95% purity.

The rearrangement uses TRBV29-1 and TRBJ1-3; D possibly corresponds to TRBD1 (6 bases). Source material: central memory CD4+ T cells from blood. The sequence was collected from a man aged 30-40 years with type 1 diabetes. The CDR3: CSVLRDISGNTIYF. CDR3 nucleotides: TGCAGCGTTCTACGGGACATCTCTGGAAACACCATATATTTT.